This T cell receptor beta chain was recovered during a study of cytomegalovirus exposure and HLA in healthy donors. Study-wide background: Both the roughly 120 validation repertoires and the roughly 640 first-cohort repertoires used the same platform, as reported by a later analysis. Study-level points and caveats: It was reported that the classifier diagnosed cytomegalovirus status with high specificity and sensitivity in both the original and validation cohorts. Overall, about 160 TCR beta chains were annotated as cytomegalovirus-associated.

Profiling relied on immunoSEQ multiplex PCR, and the TCRdb table lists in-frame clones only, not all of them. Among 97,000 or so clones, roughly nine tenths were seen once, and the ten largest hold around 6%. Germline V gene lookup returns CDR1 MNHEY and CDR2 SMNVEV (reference sequence). With 1 base clipped from V and 7 bases from J, the junction kept 9 bases outside the gene matches. This CDR3 is built from 16 residues. In its sample, this clone was seen once. What it binds is not known. This clonotype originated in a man between 18 and 35 years old in good health and CMV-seropositive. The sample consisted of PBMCs. The gene calls are TRBV27 and TRBJ2-1, with TRBD2 matching 8 bases. The CDR3 nucleotides are TGTGCCAGCAGTTTATTTCCAGCGGGAGAATGGAATGAGCAGTTCTTC. It specifies CASSLFPAGEWNEQFF.